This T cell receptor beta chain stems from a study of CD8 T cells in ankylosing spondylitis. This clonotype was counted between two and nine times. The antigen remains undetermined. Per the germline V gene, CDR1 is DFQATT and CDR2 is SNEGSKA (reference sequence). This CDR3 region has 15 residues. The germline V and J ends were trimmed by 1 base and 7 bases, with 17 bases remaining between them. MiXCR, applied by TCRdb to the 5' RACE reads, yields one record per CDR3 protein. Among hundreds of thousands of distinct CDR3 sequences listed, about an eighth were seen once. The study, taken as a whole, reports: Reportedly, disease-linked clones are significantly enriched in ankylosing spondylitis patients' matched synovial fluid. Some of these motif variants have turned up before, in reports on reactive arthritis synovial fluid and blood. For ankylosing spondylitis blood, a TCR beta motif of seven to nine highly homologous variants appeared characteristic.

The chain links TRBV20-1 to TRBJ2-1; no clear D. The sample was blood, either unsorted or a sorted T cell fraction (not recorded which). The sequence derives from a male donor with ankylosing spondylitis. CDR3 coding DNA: TGCAGTGCTAGAGGTCTCGACTGGGCTTGGAATGAGCAGTTCTTC. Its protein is CSARGLDWAWNEQFF.